This T cell receptor beta chain emerged from a study of T-cell memory formation after mild COVID-19. TCRdb recomputed calls from the 5' RACE reads with MiXCR, one row per CDR3 protein. The sample shows about 190,000 distinct CDR3 sequences, approximately 16% of them seen only once. Trimming took 6 bases from V and 4 from J, leaving 15 bases between them. The CDR3 sequence is 14 residues long. The material sequenced was PBMCs or a T cell subset sorted from them (not recorded which). The chain combines TRBV12-3 or TRBV12-4 with TRBJ1-2; unclear D gene. The clonotype was recovered from an adult woman who had mild COVID-19 (a few samples of this study predate the infection). Cell type and time point are not known. CDR3 DNA sequence: TGTGCCAGCAGGGGAATAAGCATTCTCTATGGCTACACCTTC. This sequence encodes CASRGISILYGYTF.